The 13 T cell receptor beta chains listed next were all sequenced from one sample in a study of cytomegalovirus exposure and HLA in healthy donors. PCR used 60 Vbeta primers and 13 Jbeta primers. Measured with immunoSEQ multiplex PCR; TCRdb has only the in-frame clones, and not every one. The profile shows 72,000 or so clones, around 78% of them singletons. Sequencing was carried out using PBMCs. All receptors derive from a man between 18 and 35 years old in good health and CMV-seropositive.

The CDR3 loop is CASSLAVAGNIKRGQYF. The CDR3 DNA sequence: TGCGCCAGCAGCTTGGCCGTAGCGGGGAACATCAAACGGGGGCAGTACTTC. V is TRBV5-1 and J is TRBJ2-7, with 8 bases aligning to TRBD2. Germline assignment: CDR1 SGHRS and CDR2 YFSETQ. V was clipped by 0 bases and J by 9 bases; unmatched bases: 17. The CDR3 extends over 17 amino acids.

This rearrangement joins TRBV15 to TRBJ1-2; no firm D call. The CDR3 runs 13 residues. With 5 bases removed from V and 6 bases from J, the gap between germline ends came to 13 bases. Per the germline V gene, CDR1 is LNHNV and CDR2 is YYDKDF (reference sequence). CDR3 nucleotide sequence: TGTGCCACCAGCCCCCAGGCGGGTAATGGCTACACCTTC. It translates to CATSPQAGNGYTF.

This clone was seen a single time. This rearrangement joins TRBV30 to TRBJ1-1; 8 bases align to TRBD1. Germline CDR1 reads GTSNPN; CDR2 reads SVGIG (reference sequence). V was clipped by 5 bases and J by 5 bases; unmatched bases: 4. CDR3 length: 12 residues. CDR3 bases: TGTGCCTGGGGACAGGGCGGGACTGAAGCTTTCTTT. Translating gives CAWGQGGTEAFF.

This clone has only a few counts. The chain carries TRBV29-1 and TRBJ1-5, with D perhaps TRBD1 (6 bases). The V end was cut by 8 bases, the J end by 4 bases, with 18 bases between. Germline CDR1 reads SQVTM; CDR2 reads ANQGSEA. CDR3 length: 14 amino acids. The CDR3 DNA follows: TGCAGCCGAGGCCCGGGGGGCTGGAATCAGCCCCAGCATTTT. The encoded protein is CSRGPGGWNQPQHF.

The V call is TRBV19, the J call TRBJ2-7; tentative D call: TRBD1 (5 bases). This CDR3 has 13 amino acids. Germline V gene lookup returns CDR1 LNHDA and CDR2 SQIVND (reference sequence). The ends were cut back, 8 bases at V and 7 bases at J, with 18 bases in the middle. CDR3 in DNA: TGTGCCAGTCGCGACAGCCCCGCTCTAGAGCAGTACTTC. The encoded protein is CASRDSPALEQYF.

DNA for the CDR3: TGTGCCTGGAGTGTCGGGGGGGCGGGCGAGCAGTACTTC. It translates to CAWSVGGAGEQYF. This chain uses TRBV30 with TRBJ2-7; the match to TRBD2 covers 8 bases. V lost 0 bases to trimming and J lost 6 bases; unmatched junction nucleotides: 4. Germline values: CDR1 GTSNPN, CDR2 SVGIG (reference sequence). CDR3 size: 13 residues.

The chain is built from TRBV10-3 and TRBJ2-6; a weak D match, TRBD1 (5 bases). Germline CDR1 reads ENHRY; CDR2 reads SYGVKD. V lost 4 bases and J lost 0, with 19 bases in between. CDR3 length: 19 residues. The CDR3 sequence is CAISGQAGKGSSGANVLTF. The CDR3, as DNA: TGTGCCATCAGTGGTCAAGCAGGGAAGGGGTCCTCTGGGGCCAACGTCCTGACTTTC.

This chain links TRBV29-1 with TRBJ2-2; TRBD2 aligns across 9 bases. The CDR3 is 14 amino acids. The V gene's germline CDR1 is SQVTM and CDR2 ANQGSEA. Unmatched junction bases numbered 4, after V lost 5 bases and J lost 3 bases. The CDR3 here is CSVKRGVDTGELFF. The CDR3, as DNA: TGCAGCGTTAAGCGGGGGGTGGACACCGGGGAGCTGTTTTTT.

The table lists this clone with a few counts. The V call is TRBV6-5, the J call TRBJ1-1; a weak D match, TRBD1 (6 bases). Germline V CDR1 and CDR2: MNHEY, SVGAGI. This CDR3 contains 14 residues. V was cut by 2 bases and J by 4 bases, with 11 bases left in between. The CDR3 bases are TGTGCCAGCAGTTACCAGGACAGAGCCACTGAAGCTTTCTTT. Its translation: CASSYQDRATEAFF.

This chain links TRBV7-9 with TRBJ2-1, with TRBD1 matching 8 bases. CDR1 is SEHNR and CDR2 is FQNEAQ in the germline V gene (reference sequence). The CDR3 is 16 residues long. The trim removed 4 bases at V and 3 bases at J, leaving 8 bases unmatched. CDR3 nucleotides: TGTGCCAGCAGCTCCGTGACAGGGGAACGCTACAATGAGCAGTTCTTC. Its translation: CASSSVTGERYNEQFF.

This chain uses TRBV29-1 with TRBJ2-1; the match to TRBD1 covers 7 bases. Germline-derived CDR1 and CDR2 are SQVTM and ANQGSEA. This CDR3 has 13 amino acids. The J segment lost 4 bases and the V segment lost 5 bases, leaving 5 bases of the junction unmatched. The CDR3 nucleotides are TGCAGCGTTCAAGGGGGCCGGTACAATGAGCAGTTCTTC. Translation gives CSVQGGRYNEQFF.

A note on this clone: The sample contains more than one DNA sequence encoding this CDR3. The chain uses TRBV5-1 and TRBJ2-5; TRBD1 aligns across 7 bases. The CDR3 extends over 14 amino acids. CDR1 SGHRS and CDR2 YFSETQ come from the germline V gene. With V trimmed by 0 bases and J by 2 bases, 1 base remained unmatched. This chain's CDR3 is CASSLGRGQETQYF. The CDR3 bases are TGCGCCAGCAGCTTGGGCAGGGGGCAAGAGACCCAGTACTTC. Looking up the rest from reference TRBV5-1 and TRBJ2-5 gives the full variable domain: KAGVTQTPRYLIKTRGQQVTLSCSPISGHRSVSWYQQTPGQGLQFLFEYFSETQRNKGNFPGRFSGRQFSNSRSEMNVSTLELGDSALYLCASSLGRGQETQYFGPGTRLLVL.

The V and J genes are TRBV30 and TRBJ2-7, with D maybe TRBD1 (5 bases). The CDR3 sequence is 13 residues long. Trimming left V 2 bases short and J 1 base short, with 9 bases between. Germline V CDR1 and CDR2: GTSNPN, SVGIG (reference sequence). The CDR3 protein is CAWSKGSSYEQYF. CDR3 DNA sequence: TGTGCCTGGAGTAAGGGGTCATCCTACGAGCAGTACTTC.